This T cell receptor beta chain comes out of a study of blood T cells in healthy people across ages. Study summary: T cells yielded about one barcoded beta molecule per two cells through template switching. Regarding the study as a whole: Diversity of TCR beta per million T cells declined in a roughly linear way with age. There were more naive CD4+ cells and higher diversity in long-lived donors than in aged donors.

Primers used in a second PCR of about 6 to 11 cycles were a sample-barcoded 5' primer and a J-beta primer mix. One entry per CDR3 protein, called by TCRdb with MiXCR from the 5' RACE reads. This sample has 450,000 to 700,000 distinct CDR3 sequences, with 27% found just once. Drawing of peripheral blood yielded roughly 9.3 milliliters from each donor. Looked up from germline, CDR1 is SGHAT and CDR2 is FQNNGV. The ends lost 5 bases at V and 5 bases at J; junction bases unmatched: 14. This CDR3 is built from 16 residues. As to this clonotype: What it recognizes is unknown.

Sequences were obtained from blood. The origin of this receptor is a woman aged 65 to 85 in good health. This chain joins TRBV11-2 and TRBJ2-7; TRBD1 matches at 8 bases. Here the CDR3 reads CASSPRMTGEFHEQYF. The CDR3, as DNA: TGTGCCAGCAGCCCCCGTATGACAGGGGAGTTCCACGAGCAGTACTTC.